Listed below are T cell receptor beta chains from one sample, sequenced in a study of cytotoxic CD8 clonotypes in ibrutinib-treated CLL. Clones were read by immunoSEQ multiplex PCR, and TCRdb kept only the in-frame ones, dropping some. The repertoire has about 50,000 clones, 83% of them found once; the top ten carry roughly 22%. The sequencing here drew on PBMCs, taken after 24 months of ibrutinib treatment. These receptors were taken from a human donor with chronic lymphocytic leukemia. The conserved cysteine and the conserved F or W are not part of the CDR3 here.

J gene: TRBJ2-3; V gene: TRBV7-2; CDR3 length: 9; CDR3 protein: ASSLKDTQY
J gene: TRBJ2-1; V gene: TRBV5-1; CDR3 length: 12; CDR3 protein: ASSSVSTYNEQF
J gene: TRBJ2-4; V gene: TRBV11-2; CDR3 length: 14; CDR3 protein: ASSLDRGQPKNIQY
J gene: TRBJ2-6; V gene: TRBV4-2; CDR3 length: 15; CDR3 protein: ASSQTLAGSGANVLT
J gene: TRBJ2-3; V gene: TRBV6-1; CDR3 length: 12; CDR3 protein: ASRLDVSTDTQY
J gene: TRBJ1-2; V gene: TRBV25-1; CDR3 length: 9; CDR3 protein: ASSETYGYT
J gene: TRBJ2-1; V gene: TRBV5-6; CDR3 length: 10; CDR3 protein: ASSLLGYEQF
J gene: TRBJ2-1; V gene: TRBV29-1; CDR3 length: 12; CDR3 protein: SVLGGSKGNEQF
J gene: TRBJ2-3; V gene: TRBV29-1; CDR3 length: 11; CDR3 protein: SPTSGSLDTQY
J gene: TRBJ2-1; V gene: TRBV9; CDR3 length: 13; CDR3 protein: ASSVALLAGEEQF
J gene: TRBJ2-1; V gene: TRBV5-1; CDR3 length: 12; CDR3 protein: ASSRSQGNNEQF
J gene: TRBJ2-2; V gene: TRBV6-1; CDR3 length: 10; CDR3 protein: ASSVNNGELF
J gene: TRBJ2-7; V gene: TRBV6-1; CDR3 length: 11; CDR3 protein: ASVAGGIYEQY
J gene: TRBJ2-3; V gene: TRBV7-8; CDR3 length: 12; CDR3 protein: ASSLDRGTDTQY
J gene: TRBJ1-5; V gene: TRBV6-5; CDR3 length: 11; CDR3 protein: ASSPLTLQPQH
J gene: TRBJ1-5; V gene: TRBV6-5; CDR3 length: 10; CDR3 protein: ASSGRNQPQH
J gene: TRBJ1-1; V gene: TRBV5-6; CDR3 length: 12; CDR3 protein: ASSLVRGDTEAF
J gene: TRBJ2-7; V gene: TRBV7-7; CDR3 length: 14; CDR3 protein: ASSFGSGRRNYEQY
J gene: TRBJ1-2; V gene: TRBV4-1; CDR3 length: 11; CDR3 protein: ASSPDRNYGYT
J gene: TRBJ1-2; V gene: TRBV7-2; CDR3 length: 11; CDR3 protein: ASSQGQGYGYT
J gene: TRBJ2-3; V gene: TRBV10-1; CDR3 length: 11; CDR3 protein: ASSEPKRDTQY
J gene: TRBJ2-1; V gene: TRBV14; CDR3 length: 15; CDR3 protein: ASSQVFMLANRNEQF
J gene: TRBJ1-1; V gene: TRBV15; CDR3 length: 13; CDR3 protein: ATSRARTGGTEAF
J gene: TRBJ1-3; V gene: TRBV6-1; CDR3 length: 12; CDR3 protein: ASRELKGANTIY
J gene: TRBJ1-2; V gene: TRBV4-3; CDR3 length: 15; CDR3 protein: ASSQDRSGTVNYGYT
J gene: TRBJ2-2; V gene: TRBV6-1; CDR3 length: 11; CDR3 protein: ASKTGVTGELF
J gene: TRBJ1-1; V gene: TRBV29-1; CDR3 length: 8; CDR3 protein: TGQDTEAF
J gene: TRBJ2-7; V gene: TRBV25-1; CDR3 length: 14; CDR3 protein: ASSPSGGQPQYEQY
J gene: TRBJ2-2; V gene: TRBV2; CDR3 length: 13; CDR3 protein: ASSLNTGNTGELF
J gene: TRBJ2-7; V gene: TRBV5-1; CDR3 length: 13; CDR3 protein: ASSLEVAGGDEQY
J gene: TRBJ1-4; V gene: TRBV7-2; CDR3 length: 12; CDR3 protein: ASSSIAEFEKLF
J gene: TRBJ2-2; V gene: TRBV7-2; CDR3 length: 15; CDR3 protein: ASSSNSDWEGAGELF
J gene: TRBJ2-7; V gene: TRBV19; CDR3 length: 13; CDR3 protein: ASSITGRNLGEQY
J gene: TRBJ2-4; V gene: TRBV5-1; CDR3 length: 11; CDR3 protein: ASSFDPGGSQY
J gene: TRBJ1-5; V gene: TRBV27; CDR3 length: 10; CDR3 protein: ASSSLGQPQH
J gene: TRBJ2-3; V gene: TRBV10-3; CDR3 length: 13; CDR3 protein: AISVGGTSTDTQY
J gene: TRBJ2-7; V gene: TRBV10-3; CDR3 length: 12; CDR3 protein: AISGTNNSYEQY
J gene: TRBJ1-2; V gene: TRBV5-1; CDR3 length: 13; CDR3 protein: ASSATGMANYGYT
J gene: TRBJ2-3; V gene: TRBV7-2; CDR3 length: 16; CDR3 protein: ASSHAGPTSGRTDTQY
J gene: TRBJ2-5; V gene: TRBV25-1; CDR3 length: 13; CDR3 protein: ASSPGQGARETQY
J gene: TRBJ1-2; V gene: TRBV14; CDR3 length: 11; CDR3 protein: ASSQTGNYGYT
J gene: TRBJ2-7; V gene: TRBV6-1; CDR3 length: 11; CDR3 protein: ASKTGANYEQY
J gene: TRBJ2-7; V gene: TRBV27; CDR3 length: 12; CDR3 protein: ASSLQHRSYEQY
J gene: TRBJ2-2; V gene: TRBV7-2; CDR3 length: 11; CDR3 protein: ASSSTFLGELF
J gene: TRBJ2-1; V gene: TRBV4-3; CDR3 length: 17; CDR3 protein: ASSQDWTSGGSSYNEQF
J gene: TRBJ2-7; V gene: TRBV27; CDR3 length: 11; CDR3 protein: ASSDRGLYEQY
J gene: TRBJ1-5; V gene: TRBV19; CDR3 length: 12; CDR3 protein: ASSHDRINQPQH
J gene: TRBJ1-2; V gene: TRBV11-2; CDR3 length: 14; CDR3 protein: ASSLVAPTGANGYT
J gene: TRBJ1-5; V gene: TRBV10-3; CDR3 length: 11; CDR3 protein: AISGQSNQPQH
J gene: TRBJ1-2; V gene: TRBV28; CDR3 length: 13; CDR3 protein: ASRTRGNRYSGYT
J gene: TRBJ2-3; V gene: TRBV19; CDR3 length: 13; CDR3 protein: ASRSRAGGLDTQY